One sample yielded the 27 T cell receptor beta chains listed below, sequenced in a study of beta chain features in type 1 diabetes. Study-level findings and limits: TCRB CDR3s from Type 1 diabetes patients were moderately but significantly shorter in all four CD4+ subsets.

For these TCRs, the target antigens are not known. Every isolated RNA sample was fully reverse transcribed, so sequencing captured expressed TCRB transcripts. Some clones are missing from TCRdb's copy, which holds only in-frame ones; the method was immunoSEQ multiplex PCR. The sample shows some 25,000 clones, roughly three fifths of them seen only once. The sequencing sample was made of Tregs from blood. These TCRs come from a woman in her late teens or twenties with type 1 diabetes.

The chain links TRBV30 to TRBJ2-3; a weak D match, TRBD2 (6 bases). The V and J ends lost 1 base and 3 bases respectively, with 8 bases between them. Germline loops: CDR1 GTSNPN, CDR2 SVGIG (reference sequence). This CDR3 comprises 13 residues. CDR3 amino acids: CAWSAGDTDTQYF. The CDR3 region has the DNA TGTGCCTGGAGTGCGGGAGATACAGATACGCAGTATTTT.

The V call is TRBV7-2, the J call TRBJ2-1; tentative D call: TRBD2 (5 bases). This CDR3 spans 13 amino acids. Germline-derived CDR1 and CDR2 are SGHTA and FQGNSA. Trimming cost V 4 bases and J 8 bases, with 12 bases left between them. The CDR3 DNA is TGTGCCAGCAGCTCTTATGAGAGGGATGAGCAGTTCTTC. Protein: CASSSYERDEQFF.

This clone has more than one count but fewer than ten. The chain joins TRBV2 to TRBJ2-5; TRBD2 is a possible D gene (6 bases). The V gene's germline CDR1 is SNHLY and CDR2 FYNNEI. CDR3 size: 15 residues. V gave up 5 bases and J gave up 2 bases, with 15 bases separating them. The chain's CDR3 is CASSRAPGLQETQYF. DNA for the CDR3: TGTGCCAGCAGTCGTGCCCCGGGACTTCAAGAGACCCAGTACTTC.

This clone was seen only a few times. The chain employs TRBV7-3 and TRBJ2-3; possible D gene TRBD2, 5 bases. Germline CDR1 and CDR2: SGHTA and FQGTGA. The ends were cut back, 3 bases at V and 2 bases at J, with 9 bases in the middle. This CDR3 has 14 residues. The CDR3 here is CASSFGLTTDTQYF. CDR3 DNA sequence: TGTGCCAGCAGCTTTGGACTCACCACAGATACGCAGTATTTT. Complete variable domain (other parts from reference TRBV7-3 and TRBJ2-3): GAGVSQTPSNKVTEKGKYVELRCDPISGHTALYWYRQSLGQGPEFLIYFQGTGAADDSGLPNDRFFAVRPEGSVSTLKIQRTERGDSAVYLCASSFGLTTDTQYFGPGTRLTVL.

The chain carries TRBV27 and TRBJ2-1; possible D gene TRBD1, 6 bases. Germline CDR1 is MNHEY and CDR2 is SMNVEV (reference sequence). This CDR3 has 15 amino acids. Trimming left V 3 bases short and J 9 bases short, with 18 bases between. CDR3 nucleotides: TGTGCCAGCAGTTTGAGGAGGCAGGGGTGGGGTGAGCAGTTCTTC. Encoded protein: CASSLRRQGWGEQFF.

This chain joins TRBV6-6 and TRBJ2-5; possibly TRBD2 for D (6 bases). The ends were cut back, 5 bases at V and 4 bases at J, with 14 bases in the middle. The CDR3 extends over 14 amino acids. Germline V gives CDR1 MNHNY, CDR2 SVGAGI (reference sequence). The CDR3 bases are TGTGCCAGCAGTACCTTTGCGGGGCGAGAGACCCAGTACTTC. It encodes CASSTFAGRETQYF.

CDR3 amino acids: CASSPRGLSAEAFF. The CDR3 DNA sequence: TGTGCCAGCAGTCCAAGGGGGCTTAGCGCTGAAGCTTTCTTT. The gene calls are TRBV6-6 and TRBJ1-1; TRBD1 agrees at 7 bases. Germline V gene sequence: CDR1 MNHNY, CDR2 SVGAGI (reference sequence). The CDR3 extends over 14 amino acids. The ends lost 5 bases at V and 6 bases at J; junction bases unmatched: 9.

CDR3 sequence: CASSLSRDTYGYTF. The CDR3 DNA reads TGTGCCAGCAGCTTATCCCGGGACACCTATGGCTACACCTTC. J is TRBJ1-2 and V is TRBV7-8, with D possibly TRBD1 on 6 matching bases. From germline, CDR1 is SGHVS and CDR2 FQNEAQ. V was clipped by 2 bases and J by 4 bases, with 11 bases between them. The CDR3 has 14 residues.

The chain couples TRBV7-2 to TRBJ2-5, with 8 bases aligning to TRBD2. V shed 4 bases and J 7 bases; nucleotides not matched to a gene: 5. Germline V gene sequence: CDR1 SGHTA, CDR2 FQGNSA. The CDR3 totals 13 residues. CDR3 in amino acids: CASSSSGRRTQYF. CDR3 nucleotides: TGTGCCAGCAGCTCGAGCGGGAGAAGGACCCAGTACTTC.

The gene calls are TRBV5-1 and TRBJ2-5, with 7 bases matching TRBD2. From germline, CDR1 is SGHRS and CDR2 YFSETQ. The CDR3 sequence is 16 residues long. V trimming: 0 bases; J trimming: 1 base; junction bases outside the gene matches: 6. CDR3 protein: CASSLGASGPQETQYF. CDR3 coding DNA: TGCGCCAGCAGCTTGGGGGCTAGCGGACCCCAAGAGACCCAGTACTTC. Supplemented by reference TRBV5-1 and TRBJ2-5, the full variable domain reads KAGVTQTPRYLIKTRGQQVTLSCSPISGHRSVSWYQQTPGQGLQFLFEYFSETQRNKGNFPGRFSGRQFSNSRSEMNVSTLELGDSALYLCASSLGASGPQETQYFGPGTRLLVL.

The CDR3 DNA reads TGTGCCACCAGTGCAACACAGGGTCTAAGTCAGCCCCAGCATTTT. Residues: CATSATQGLSQPQHF. The chain recombines TRBV15 with TRBJ1-5; D might be TRBD1 (6 bases). The CDR3 length is 15 residues. Trimming took off 6 bases at V and 6 bases at J, with 18 bases between the two ends. Germline CDR1 LNHNV, CDR2 YYDKDF (reference sequence). Full variable domain (rest looked up from reference TRBV15 and TRBJ1-5): DAMVIQNPRYQVTQFGKPVTLSCSQTLNHNVMYWYQQKSSQAPKLLFHYYDKDFNNEADTPDNFQSRRPNTSFCFLDIRSPGLGDTAMYLCATSATQGLSQPQHFGDGTRLSIL.

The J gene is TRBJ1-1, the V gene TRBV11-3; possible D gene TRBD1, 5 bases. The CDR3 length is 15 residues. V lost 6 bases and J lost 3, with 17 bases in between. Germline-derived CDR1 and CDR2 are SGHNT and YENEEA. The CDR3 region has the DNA TGTGCCAGCAGAACTTGGACAAGTCTGGACACTGAAGCTTTCTTT. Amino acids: CASRTWTSLDTEAFF.

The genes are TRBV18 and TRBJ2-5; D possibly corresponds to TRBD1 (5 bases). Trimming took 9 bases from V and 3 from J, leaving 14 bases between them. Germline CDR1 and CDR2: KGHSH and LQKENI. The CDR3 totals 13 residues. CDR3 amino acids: CASSVGAEETQYF. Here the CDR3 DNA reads TGTGCCAGTTCGGTAGGGGCAGAAGAGACCCAGTACTTC.

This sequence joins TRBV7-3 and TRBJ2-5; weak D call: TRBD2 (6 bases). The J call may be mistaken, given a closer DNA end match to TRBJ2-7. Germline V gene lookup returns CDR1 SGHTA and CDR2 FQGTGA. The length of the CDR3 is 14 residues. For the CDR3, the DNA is TGTGCCAGCAGCTCCGGGAGTTCGGGCGACGAGCAGTACTTC. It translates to CASSSGSSGDEQYF.

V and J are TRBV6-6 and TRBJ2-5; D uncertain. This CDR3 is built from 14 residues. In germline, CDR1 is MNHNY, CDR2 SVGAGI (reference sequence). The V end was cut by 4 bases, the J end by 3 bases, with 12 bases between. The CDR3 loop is CASSSPEKKETQYF. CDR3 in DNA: TGTGCCAGCAGTTCCCCGGAGAAAAAAGAGACCCAGTACTTC.

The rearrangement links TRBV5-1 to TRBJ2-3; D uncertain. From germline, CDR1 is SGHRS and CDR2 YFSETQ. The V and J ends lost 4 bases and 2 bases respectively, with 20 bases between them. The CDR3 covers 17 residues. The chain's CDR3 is CASSVAPSVPPTDTQYF. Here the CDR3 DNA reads TGCGCCAGCAGCGTGGCCCCTAGTGTCCCCCCCACAGATACGCAGTATTTT.

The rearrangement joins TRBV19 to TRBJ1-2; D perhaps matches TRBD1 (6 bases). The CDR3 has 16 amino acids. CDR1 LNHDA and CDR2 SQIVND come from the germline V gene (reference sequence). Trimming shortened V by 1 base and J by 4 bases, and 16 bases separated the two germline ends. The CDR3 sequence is CASSIVRHRAPYGYTF. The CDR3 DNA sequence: TGTGCCAGTAGTATAGTACGTCACAGGGCTCCCTATGGCTACACCTTC.

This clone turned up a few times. In DNA, the CDR3 is TGTGCCAGCAGCTTAGAAACGGGGTACTACGAGCAGTACTTC. Residues: CASSLETGYYEQYF. V gene TRBV7-2 combines with J gene TRBJ2-5; D possibly corresponds to TRBD2 (5 bases). The J call is in doubt because the DNA end fits TRBJ2-7 better. CDR3 length: 14 amino acids. Germline assignment: CDR1 SGHTA and CDR2 FQGNSA.

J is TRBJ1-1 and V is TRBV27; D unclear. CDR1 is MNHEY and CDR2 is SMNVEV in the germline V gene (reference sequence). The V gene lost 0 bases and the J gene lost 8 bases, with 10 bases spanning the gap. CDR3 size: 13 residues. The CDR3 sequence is CASSLSWASEAFF. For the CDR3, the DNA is TGTGCCAGCAGTTTATCGTGGGCATCCGAAGCTTTCTTT.

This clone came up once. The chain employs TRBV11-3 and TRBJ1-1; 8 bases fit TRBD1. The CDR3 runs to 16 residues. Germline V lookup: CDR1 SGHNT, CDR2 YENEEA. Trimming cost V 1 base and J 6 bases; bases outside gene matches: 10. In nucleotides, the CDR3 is TGTGCCAGCAGCTTAGGTGGGGCAGGGGGCTCAGCTGAAGCTTTCTTT. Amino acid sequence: CASSLGGAGGSAEAFF.

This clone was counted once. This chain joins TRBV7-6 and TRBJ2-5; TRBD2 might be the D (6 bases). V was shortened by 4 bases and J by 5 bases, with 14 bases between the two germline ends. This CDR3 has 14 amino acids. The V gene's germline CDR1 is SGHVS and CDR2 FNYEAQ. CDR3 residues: CASSSGAGLETQYF. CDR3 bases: TGTGCCAGCAGCTCCGGCGCGGGACTGGAGACCCAGTACTTC.

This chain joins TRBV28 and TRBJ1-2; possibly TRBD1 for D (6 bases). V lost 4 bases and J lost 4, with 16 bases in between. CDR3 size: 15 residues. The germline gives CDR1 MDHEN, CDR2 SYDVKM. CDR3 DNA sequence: TGTGCCAGCAGTTACGGGACATCCTTAATCTATGGCTACACCTTC. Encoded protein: CASSYGTSLIYGYTF.

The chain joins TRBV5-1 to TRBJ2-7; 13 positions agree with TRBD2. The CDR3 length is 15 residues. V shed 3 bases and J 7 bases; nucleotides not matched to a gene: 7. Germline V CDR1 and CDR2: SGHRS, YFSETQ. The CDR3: CASSSPGLAGKEQYF. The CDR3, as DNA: TGCGCCAGCAGCTCACCGGGACTAGCGGGAAAGGAGCAGTACTTC.

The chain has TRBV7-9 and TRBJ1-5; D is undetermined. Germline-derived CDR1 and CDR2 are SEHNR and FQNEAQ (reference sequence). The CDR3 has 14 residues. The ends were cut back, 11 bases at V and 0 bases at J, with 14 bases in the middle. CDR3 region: CASTGSNSNQPQHF. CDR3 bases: TGTGCCTCCACGGGGTCAAATAGCAATCAGCCCCAGCATTTT.

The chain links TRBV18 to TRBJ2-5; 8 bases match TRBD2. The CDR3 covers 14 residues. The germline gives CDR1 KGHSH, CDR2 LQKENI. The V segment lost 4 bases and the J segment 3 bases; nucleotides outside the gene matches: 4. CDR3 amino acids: CASSRSLAEETQYF. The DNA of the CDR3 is TGTGCCAGCTCACGCTCACTAGCGGAAGAGACCCAGTACTTC.

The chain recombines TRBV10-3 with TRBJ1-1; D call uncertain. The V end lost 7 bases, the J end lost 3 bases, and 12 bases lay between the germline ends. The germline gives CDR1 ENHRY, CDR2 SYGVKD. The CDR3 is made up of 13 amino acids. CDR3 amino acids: CAITGRWDTEAFF. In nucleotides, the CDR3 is TGTGCCATCACTGGGAGGTGGGACACTGAAGCTTTCTTT.

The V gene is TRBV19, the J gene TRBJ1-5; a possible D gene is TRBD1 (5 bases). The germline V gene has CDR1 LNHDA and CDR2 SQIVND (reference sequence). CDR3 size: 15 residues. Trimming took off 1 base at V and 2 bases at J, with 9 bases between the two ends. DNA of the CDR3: TGTGCCAGTAGTATAGTTACGGGGGGCAATCAGCCCCAGCATTTT. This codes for CASSIVTGGNQPQHF. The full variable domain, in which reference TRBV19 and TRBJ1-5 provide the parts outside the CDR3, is DGGITQSPKYLFRKEGQNVTLSCEQNLNHDAMYWYRQDPGQGLRLIYYSQIVNDFQKGDIAEGYSVSREKKESFPLTVTSAQKNPTAFYLCASSIVTGGNQPQHFGDGTRLSIL.